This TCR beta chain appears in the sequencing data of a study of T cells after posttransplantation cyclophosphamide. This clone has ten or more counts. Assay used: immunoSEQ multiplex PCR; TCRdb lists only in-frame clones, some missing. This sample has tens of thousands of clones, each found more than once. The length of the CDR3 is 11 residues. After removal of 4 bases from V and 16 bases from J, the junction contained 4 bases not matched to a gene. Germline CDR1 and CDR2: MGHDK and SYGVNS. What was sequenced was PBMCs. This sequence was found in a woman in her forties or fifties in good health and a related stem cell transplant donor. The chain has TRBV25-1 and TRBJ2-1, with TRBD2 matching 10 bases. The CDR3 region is CASSGAGGPFF. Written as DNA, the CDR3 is TGTGCCAGCAGTGGAGCGGGAGGGCCATTCTTC. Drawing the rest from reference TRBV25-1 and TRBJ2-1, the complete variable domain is EADIYQTPRYLVIGTGKKITLECSQTMGHDKMYWYQQDPGMELHLIHYSYGVNSTEKGDLSSESTVSRIRTEHFPLTLESARPSHTSQYLCASSGAGGPFFGPGTRLTVL.